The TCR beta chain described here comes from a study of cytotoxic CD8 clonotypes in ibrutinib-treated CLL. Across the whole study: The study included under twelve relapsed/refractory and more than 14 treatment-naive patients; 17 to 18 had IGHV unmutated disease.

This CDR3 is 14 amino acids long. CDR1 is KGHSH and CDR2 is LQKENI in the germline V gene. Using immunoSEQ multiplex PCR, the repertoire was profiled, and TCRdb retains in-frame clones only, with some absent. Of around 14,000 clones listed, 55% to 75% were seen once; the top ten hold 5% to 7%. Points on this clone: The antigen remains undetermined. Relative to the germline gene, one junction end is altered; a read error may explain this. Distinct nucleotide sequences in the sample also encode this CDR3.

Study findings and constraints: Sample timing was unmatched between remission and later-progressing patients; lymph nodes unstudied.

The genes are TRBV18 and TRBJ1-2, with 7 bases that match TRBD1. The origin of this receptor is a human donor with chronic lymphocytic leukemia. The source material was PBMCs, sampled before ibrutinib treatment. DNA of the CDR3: TGTGCCAGCTCACCAGGGACAGCCGCGTATGGCTACACTTTC. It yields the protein CASSPGTAAYGYTF.